A selection of T cell receptor beta chains follows, all from one sample in a study of blood T cells in healthy people across ages. Each CDR3 protein gets one entry after TCRdb re-called the 5' RACE reads with MiXCR. This repertoire shows around 1,100,000 distinct CDR3 sequences, 35% to 40% found once; its top ten account for around 14%. The specimen was blood. The receptors shown here come from a man aged 18 to 35 in good health. Each CDR3 is given with its conserved first and last residue. D genes are given only for firm matches. A row's size may be missing; if present it is once, few, many or a size class.

j_call d_call clone_size v_call cdr3_aa cdr3_nt
TRBJ1-6 TRBD1 - TRBV2 CASMQTGDSPLHF TGTGCCAGCATGCAGACAGGGGATTCACCCCTCCACTTT
TRBJ1-2 - - TRBV4-1 CASSQVTTDGYTF TGCGCCAGCAGCCAAGTCACAACTGATGGCTACACCTTC
TRBJ2-5 - - TRBV28 CASTSNNEQYF TGTGCCAGCACCTCGAATAATGAGCAGTACTTC
TRBJ1-5 TRBD1 few TRBV12-3/TRBV12-4 CASSLSRGGPLSNQPQHF TGTGCCAGCAGTTTATCCAGGGGGGGTCCCTTGAGCAATCAGCCCCAGCATTTT
TRBJ2-5 TRBD1 many TRBV5-1 CASSLDREETQYF TGTGCCAGCTCACTGGACAGGGAAGAGACCCAGTACTTC
TRBJ1-4 - - TRBV6-6 CASSTGGVLVFF TGTGCCAGCAGTACTGGTGGGGTTTTGGTGTTTTTT
TRBJ2-1 TRBD1 - TRBV28 CASRSTGGAYNEEFF TGTGCCAGCAGGTCTACAGGGGGCGCTTACAATGAGGAGTTCTTC
TRBJ1-1 TRBD1 - TRBV29-1 CSVVILDRGTSGTEAFF TGCAGCGTTGTCATCTTGGACAGGGGAACCTCGGGCACTGAAGCTTTCTTT
TRBJ1-2 - - TRBV14 CASSQEATTLGRYGYTF TGTGCCAGCAGCCAAGAGGCCACTACTTTGGGGAGATATGGCTACACCTTC
TRBJ2-2 TRBD2 - TRBV28 CASTHSGTSGGRNTGELFF TGTGCCAGCACCCACAGCGGGACTAGCGGGGGCCGGAACACCGGGGAGCTGTTTTTT
TRBJ2-1 TRBD2 - TRBV6-2/TRBV6-3 CASTALYGGGAYEQFF TGTGCCAGCACCGCCCTGTACGGGGGGGGCGCATATGAGCAGTTCTTC
TRBJ2-7 - - TRBV25-1 CASAGAYEQYF TGTGCCAGCGCAGGGGCCTACGAGCAGTACTTC
TRBJ1-1 TRBD1 - TRBV28 CASSPQTGRGSEAFF TGTGCCAGCAGTCCCCAGACAGGGCGAGGTAGTGAAGCTTTCTTT
TRBJ2-1 - - TRBV20-1 CSARDGSYEQFF TGCAGTGCCCGGGACGGATCCTACGAGCAGTTCTTC
TRBJ2-7 - few TRBV6-5 CASSGSVGEQYF TGTGCCAGCAGTGGGTCAGTCGGCGAGCAGTACTTC
TRBJ2-7 - many TRBV20-1 CSASTSYEQYF TGCAGTGCTTCGACTTCCTACGAGCAGTACTTC
TRBJ1-5 - once TRBV5-1 CAGSFGEPGQPQHF TGCGCCGGCAGCTTTGGAGAACCGGGACAGCCCCAGCATTTT
TRBJ2-5 TRBD2 - TRBV3-1 CASSQDTGGYQETQYF TGTGCCAGCAGCCAAGATACGGGGGGGTACCAAGAGACCCAGTACTTC
TRBJ2-2 - - TRBV5-5 CASSLNAGLNTGELFF TGTGCCAGCAGCCTAAACGCCGGACTGAACACCGGGGAGCTGTTTTTT
TRBJ1-4 - once TRBV5-1 CASSLASGASNEKLFF TGCGCCAGCAGCTTGGCATCTGGAGCTTCTAATGAAAAACTGTTTTTT
TRBJ2-1 - few TRBV7-9 CASSPPGGKETQFF TGTGCCAGCAGCCCTCCCGGGGGCAAGGAGACCCAGTTCTTC
TRBJ1-2 - many TRBV5-1 CASSLESYGYTF TGTGCCAGCAGCTTAGAGAGCTATGGCTACACCTTC
TRBJ1-2 - few TRBV2 CASSEAEQGYGYTF TGTGCCAGCAGTGAAGCGGAACAGGGCTATGGCTACACCTTC
TRBJ2-5 TRBD2 - TRBV2 CASRLTSSGETQYF TGTGCCAGCAGGCTGACTAGCTCGGGGGAGACCCAGTACTTC
TRBJ2-1 - - TRBV7-2 CASSLGSYVGSYNEQFF TGTGCCAGCAGCTTAGGAAGCTATGTCGGCTCCTACAATGAGCAGTTCTTC
TRBJ2-1 TRBD2 - TRBV20-1 CSARRRGGSNEQFF TGCAGTGCTAGGAGGCGCGGGGGGTCCAATGAGCAGTTCTTC
TRBJ2-2 - - TRBV12-3/TRBV12-4 CASSPLANTGELFF TGTGCCAGCAGCCCTCTAGCGAACACCGGGGAGCTGTTTTTT
TRBJ2-3 TRBD1 - TRBV13 CASSVDRGGDTQYF TGTGCCAGCAGCGTGGACAGGGGAGGGGATACGCAGTATTTT
TRBJ1-2 - - TRBV2 CATSEFKAGMNYGYTF TGTGCCACCAGTGAGTTCAAGGCAGGGATGAACTATGGCTACACCTTC
TRBJ1-1 - - TRBV30 CAWSRTGTNTEAFF TGTGCCTGGAGTCGAACCGGGACCAACACTGAAGCTTTCTTT
TRBJ1-2 - - TRBV2 CASSEADSYLNYGYTF TGTGCCAGCAGTGAAGCCGACAGTTACCTTAACTATGGCTACACCTTC
TRBJ2-7 - - TRBV6-5 CASSYSGPVPNYEQYF TGTGCCAGCAGTTACTCGGGGCCCGTTCCTAACTACGAGCAGTACTTC
TRBJ1-1 - - TRBV11-1 CASSLSRGTVSAFF TGTGCCAGCAGCTTATCGAGGGGGACGGTGTCAGCTTTCTTT
TRBJ2-4 - - TRBV20-1 CSARDRANIQYF TGCAGTGCTAGAGACAGGGCGAACATTCAGTACTTC
TRBJ2-5 - - TRBV7-8 CASSLRWGAMTQYF TGTGCCAGCAGCTTGCGATGGGGGGCAATGACCCAGTACTTC
TRBJ2-3 - few TRBV27 CASREVGQPRDTQYF TGTGCCAGCAGGGAGGTAGGGCAGCCCAGGGATACGCAGTATTTT
TRBJ2-7 TRBD1 - TRBV6-5 CASSSFLTGGNREQYF TGTGCCAGCAGTTCTTTTCTCACAGGGGGGAATAGAGAGCAGTACTTC
TRBJ2-7 - - TRBV6-5 CASSQTGTTYEQYF TGTGCCAGCAGTCAGACCGGGACAACGTACGAGCAGTACTTC
TRBJ1-2 - - TRBV20-1 CSARDRALSGYTF TGCAGTGCTAGAGACAGGGCTTTAAGTGGCTACACCTTC
TRBJ1-2 - once TRBV18 CASSPGVTGNYGYTF TGTGCCAGCTCACCGGGGGTGACGGGGAACTATGGCTACACCTTC
TRBJ1-2 - - TRBV12-3/TRBV12-4 CASRQTDNYGYTF TGTGCCAGCCGCCAGACAGATAACTATGGCTACACCTTC